Reported below is one T cell receptor beta chain. Its antigen is still unknown. The sequence runs out 3 residues before the end of the CDR3; the remainder is reconstructed from the germline J gene. Trimming cost V 5 bases and J 4 bases; bases outside gene matches: 12. This CDR3 is 17 amino acids long. CDR1 and CDR2 (germline): SNHLY, FYNNEI. Generated by immunoSEQ multiplex PCR, the TCRdb table keeps only in-frame clones and is missing some. This set yields around 42,000 clones and no singletons; the top ten hold approximately 2.7%. This entry is derived from a study of T cell clonality in common variable immunodeficiency. Study outcomes and limitations: Links between repertoire features and CVID complications were heterogeneity-limited. Fewer TCRbeta clones were shared among CVID subjects than controls. CVID subjects had higher TCRbeta clonality than healthy controls, most marked in about a third. Fewer deletions and N-nucleotide insertions were reportedly seen in common variable immunodeficiency TCR beta sequences.

The V and J genes are TRBV2 and TRBJ1-5; TRBD1 matches at 9 bases. Sample: peripheral blood mononuclear cells. The origin of this receptor is a person aged 18-70 years in good health. The part of the CDR3 DNA that was read is TGTGCCAGCAGTTTCGTTTTACAGGGGGCGAATAATCAGCCC. It specifies CASSFVLQGANNQP. The entire CDR3 reads CASSFVLQGANNQPQHF.